This TCR beta chain was obtained from a study of neurological immune-mediated disorders. General observations from the study: For the multiple sclerosis repertoire cluster, an association with any clinical or MRI feature was absent. None of the CDR3 amino acid sequences of expanded clones were shared across subjects, and this suggested private repertoires in all groups.

The cDNA was produced through 5'RACE with 10-nucleotide random UMIs. In TCRdb, the 5' RACE reads were re-called with MiXCR into one record per CDR3 protein. Among about 62,000 distinct CDR3 sequences listed, around 4.8% were seen once. CDR3 length: 14 amino acids. Trimming shortened V by 4 bases and J by 3 bases, and 11 bases separated the two germline ends. From 2 million PBMCs stored at -80 C, the unsorted libraries were generated. This clonotype was detected ten times or more. The target antigen is unknown. The sample was PBMCs. The rearrangement joins TRBV12-3 or TRBV12-4 to TRBJ2-3, with TRBD1 as a possible D gene (6 bases). The source is a woman aged 50 to 60 with multiple sclerosis. CDR3 in DNA: TGTGCCAGCAGTTCAGGGGTCCTTACAGATACGCAGTATTTT. It specifies CASSSGVLTDTQYF.